This T cell receptor beta chain was documented in a study of blood T cell repertoires in COVID-19. V dropped 3 bases and J dropped 7; count of bases not matched to a gene: 2. The V gene's germline CDR1 is SNHLY and CDR2 FYNNEI. The CDR3 sequence is 14 residues long. This table comes from immunoSEQ multiplex PCR, and its TCRdb copy is limited to in-frame clones, with some not included. The sample has 95,000 to 100,000 clones; 70% to 90% are singletons. The sequencing input was peripheral blood. The TCR comes from a human donor with COVID-19, enrolled during active disease. The donor label of this sample is uncertain. The chain uses TRBV2 and TRBJ1-6, with 8 nucleotides matching TRBD1. The CDR3 DNA sequence: TGTGCCAGCAGTGAGTACAGGGGGAATTCACCCCTCCACTTT. Translated: CASSEYRGNSPLHF.